This TCR beta chain derives from a study of blood T cell repertoires in COVID-19. Deletions cut 4 bases from V and 2 bases from J, with 10 bases between. CDR3 length equals 13 residues. Germline V lookup: CDR1 SGHRS, CDR2 YFSETQ. Generated by immunoSEQ multiplex PCR, the TCRdb table keeps only in-frame clones and is missing some. The table lists tens of thousands of clones, about 88% of them singletons, with 12% in the top ten. The source is a man aged 55-75 years with active COVID-19. The sequenced sample consisted of peripheral blood. The chain links TRBV5-1 to TRBJ2-7; D is possibly TRBD1 (5 bases). Here the CDR3 reads CASSPDRAYEQYF. CDR3 coding DNA: TGCGCCAGCAGCCCCGACAGAGCCTACGAGCAGTACTTC.